These T cell receptor beta chains were read from a single sample in a study of blood T cells in healthy people across ages. TCRdb reprocessed the 5' RACE reads with MiXCR, giving one entry per CDR3 protein. The sample holds about 1.1 million distinct CDR3 sequences, less than 45% seen once. The sequenced material came from blood. The receptors were gathered from a man aged 18 to 29 in good health. CDR3s include the opening cysteine and the closing phenylalanine or tryptophan. D genes are given only for firm matches. Clone size is not always given. Where it is, it says once, few, many or a class for expanded clones.

-	TRBD1	TRBV4-1	TRBJ1-2	16	TGCGCCAGCAGCTTTTCCAAGGACAGGGGTTTCAATGGCTACACCTTC	CASSFSKDRGFNGYTF
-	-	TRBV5-1	TRBJ2-2	14	TGCGCCAGCAGCCGTGGGCCGGACACCGGGGAGCTGTTTTTT	CASSRGPDTGELFF
-	-	TRBV4-1	TRBJ1-2	15	TGCGCCAGCAGCCAAGATCACCCCCTTAACTATGGCTACACCTTC	CASSQDHPLNYGYTF
few	-	TRBV3-1	TRBJ1-6	16	TGTGCCAGCAGCCACGGCCCTTTTGCGAATAATTCACCCCTCCACTTT	CASSHGPFANNSPLHF
-	-	TRBV4-3	TRBJ1-2	15	TGCGCCAGCAGCCAAGATACGGGGCGGAACTATGGCTACACCTTC	CASSQDTGRNYGYTF
few	TRBD1	TRBV6-5	TRBJ2-3	14	TGTGCCAGCAGTTTGACAGGGCGGAGAGATACGCAGTATTTT	CASSLTGRRDTQYF
few	-	TRBV27	TRBJ1-1	14	TGTGCCAGCAGTTTTGCCAGTCTGAACACTGAAGCTTTCTTT	CASSFASLNTEAFF
-	-	TRBV28	TRBJ2-4	15	TGTGCCAGCAGTTTGGGCAGGATCGCCAAAAACATTCAGTACTTC	CASSLGRIAKNIQYF
-	TRBD1	TRBV7-2	TRBJ2-1	12	TGTGCCAGCAGCTTAATGGAGAGGGGGCGGTTCTTC	CASSLMERGRFF
-	-	TRBV12-5	TRBJ1-1	15	TGTGCTAGTGGTTGGGCGAGAGGGACTTTTACTGAAGCTTTCTTT	CASGWARGTFTEAFF
-	-	TRBV5-6	TRBJ2-4	13	TGTGCCCGATTCACGCCGGGGCTACCTATTCAGTACTTC	CARFTPGLPIQYF
few	-	TRBV6-5	TRBJ1-2	15	TGTGCCAGCAGTTACTCGCAGGGGCTGAACAGTGGCTACACCTTC	CASSYSQGLNSGYTF
few	-	TRBV27	TRBJ1-1	15	TGTGCCAGCAGTTTGATAGGACAACAGAACACTGAAGCTTTCTTT	CASSLIGQQNTEAFF
-	TRBD1	TRBV28	TRBJ1-1	14	TGTGCCAGCAGTTTTCAGGGGGCGATAACTGAAGCTTTCTTT	CASSFQGAITEAFF
once	-	TRBV30	TRBJ2-1	13	TGTGCCTGGAGTGACGACAGACACAATGAGCAGTTCTTC	CAWSDDRHNEQFF
-	-	TRBV6-2/TRBV6-3	TRBJ1-5	13	TGTGCCAGCAGTTATGATCTTTATCAGCCCCAGCATTTT	CASSYDLYQPQHF
-	-	TRBV7-2	TRBJ1-5	15	TGTGCCAGCAGCTTTGTCCGTACGCCGAGTCAGCCCCAGCATTTT	CASSFVRTPSQPQHF
-	-	TRBV5-4	TRBJ1-2	14	TGTGCCAGCAGCTTTGACGTAGGGAACTATGGCTACACCTTC	CASSFDVGNYGYTF
many	-	TRBV7-2	TRBJ1-4	14	TGTGCCAGCAGCTTTAGCAGGATGGGTGAAAAACTGTTTTTT	CASSFSRMGEKLFF
-	-	TRBV3-1	TRBJ2-7	13	TGTGCCAGCAGCAAAAGCTGGGGGAATGAGCAGTACTTC	CASSKSWGNEQYF
few	-	TRBV27	TRBJ1-6	15	-	CASSSSTGGNSPLHF
few	-	TRBV20-1	TRBJ2-1	9	TGCGGGGTGTACAATGAGCAGTTCTTC	CGVYNEQFF
many	-	TRBV6-2/TRBV6-3	TRBJ2-1	12	TGTGCCAGCACATGGGGAGCCAATGAGCAGTTCTTC	CASTWGANEQFF
-	-	TRBV5-8	TRBJ2-5	15	TGTGCCAGCACCGACCCGGGAAGATACCAAGAGACCCAGTACTTC	CASTDPGRYQETQYF
-	-	TRBV20-1	TRBJ2-5	12	TGCAGTGCCATAGACGGCTACAATGAGCAGTACTTC	CSAIDGYNEQYF
many	-	TRBV4-2	TRBJ1-1	12	TGTGCCAGCAGCCAGTTGAACACTGAAGCTTTCTTT	CASSQLNTEAFF
-	-	TRBV9	TRBJ2-2	15	TGTGCCAGCAGCGTAGTACCGGAGAACACCGGGGAGCTGTTTTTT	CASSVVPENTGELFF
-	-	TRBV4-3	TRBJ2-1	16	TGCGCCAGCAGCCAAGATGCACAGGGAACTTTCAATGAGCAGTTCTTC	CASSQDAQGTFNEQFF
-	-	TRBV3-1	TRBJ1-5	15	TGTGCCAGCAGCCAAGATAGTGTGGGGTACCAGCCCCAGCATTTT	CASSQDSVGYQPQHF
-	-	TRBV12-3/TRBV12-4	TRBJ1-5	16	TGTGCCAGCAGTTTACAGGGACCGCTAGGCAATCAGCCCCAGCATTTT	CASSLQGPLGNQPQHF
-	-	TRBV6-6	TRBJ2-1	14	TGTGCCAGCAGTTACCTTGGGCAGGCCTACGAGCAGTTCTTC	CASSYLGQAYEQFF
-	-	TRBV28	TRBJ1-2	14	TGTGCCAGCAGCAGGACAGAGGATAACTATGGCTACACCTTC	CASSRTEDNYGYTF
-	-	TRBV30	TRBJ2-7	13	TGTGCCTGGATACAGGGAGCTTTTTACGAGCAGTACTTC	CAWIQGAFYEQYF
once	-	TRBV20-1	TRBJ1-4	19	TGCAGTGCTAGAGGACTTGGACCGAGAGGGGTGGGAACTAATGAAAAACTGTTTTTT	CSARGLGPRGVGTNEKLFF
-	-	TRBV24-1	TRBJ1-5	13	TGTGCCACCACTTACGGATCCTATCAGCCCCAGCATTTT	CATTYGSYQPQHF
once	-	TRBV6-2/TRBV6-3	TRBJ2-1	13	TGTGCCAGCAGTGACGCAAGATACAATGAGCAGTTCTTC	CASSDARYNEQFF
few	-	TRBV7-2	TRBJ1-3	13	TGTGCCAGCAGCTTTTCCCAGGGAAACACCATATATTTT	CASSFSQGNTIYF
-	-	TRBV20-1	TRBJ1-1	14	TGCAGTGCTAGTTTTTCCAGGGCTGTGACTGAAGCTTTCTTT	CSASFSRAVTEAFF
few	TRBD1	TRBV11-2	TRBJ2-5	15	TGTGCCAGCAGCTTAGGCGGACAGGACCAAGAGACCCAGTACTTC	CASSLGGQDQETQYF
-	-	TRBV20-1	TRBJ2-7	15	TGCAGTGCCTGGCCGTGGGACCTTTTGGCCTACGAGCAGTACTTC	CSAWPWDLLAYEQYF
few	TRBD2	TRBV18	TRBJ2-7	16	TGTGCCAGCTCACCTGCCATGGGACTAGCAGCCTACGAGCAGTACTTC	CASSPAMGLAAYEQYF
-	TRBD1	TRBV6-2/TRBV6-3	TRBJ1-2	14	TGTGCCATTCGATCCGGACAGGGCCCGTATGGCTACACCTTC	CAIRSGQGPYGYTF
-	TRBD1	TRBV30	TRBJ1-1	17	TGTGCCTGGAGTGCGATACGTGGGACAGGGAGGTCAAACTCGGCTTTCTTT	CAWSAIRGTGRSNSAFF
few	-	TRBV16	TRBJ1-2	17	TGTGCCAGCAGCCAATTGTTCCCGGGACCGCGCGCCGATGGCTACACCTTC	CASSQLFPGPRADGYTF
-	-	TRBV6-1	TRBJ2-5	13	TGTGCCAGCAGTGAACAGGTACAAGAGACCCAGTACTTC	CASSEQVQETQYF